Shown below are 30 T cell receptor beta chains from a single sample sequenced in a study of regulatory T cells in long-lasting Graves disease. To make TCR beta libraries, researchers used iRepertoire HTBI primers and Arm-PCR of CDR3 regions. Via MiXCR, TCRdb re-called the multiplex PCR reads, giving one row per CDR3 protein. The top ten hold approximately 28% of the sample, which has a few hundred thousand distinct CDR3 sequences, 20% to 25% seen once. The sample's time point: persistent/refractory GD, antithyroid drugs over 5 years with positive TRAb. RNA isolated from PBMCs was used to make the TCR library. This material consisted of peripheral blood mononuclear cells (PBMCs), taken when the disease was refractory, from a patient treated with antithyroid drugs. The receptor source for this set is a female donor with Graves disease.

This clonotype was picked up many times. The chain employs TRBV12-3 or TRBV12-4 and TRBJ1-5, with TRBD1 matching over 10 bases. The CDR3 is 18 residues long. The ends lost 8 bases at V and 2 bases at J; junction bases unmatched: 15. CDR3 amino acids: CASGNKAGTGAGNQPQHF. For the CDR3, the DNA is TGTGCCAGCGGTAATAAAGCCGGGACAGGGGCCGGCAATCAGCCCCAGCATTTT.

Ten or more counts support this clonotype. V gene TRBV24-1 combines with J gene TRBJ2-7; TRBD2 is a possible D gene (6 bases). Between the trimmed V and J ends, which lost 2 bases and 6 bases, there was a span of 13 bases. Per germline, CDR1 KGHDR and CDR2 SFDVKD. CDR3 size: 14 residues. The CDR3 DNA reads TGTGCCACCAGTGATTGGCAGGGAGGAAGCGAGCAGTACTTC. This translates into CATSDWQGGSEQYF.

J is TRBJ1-6 and V is TRBV14; D gene ambiguous. The V end was cut by 1 base, the J end by 12 bases, with 4 bases between. The CDR3 is 11 amino acids. The V gene's germline CDR1 is SGHDN and CDR2 FVKESK. The CDR3 protein is CASSQGGPLHF. The CDR3 coding sequence is TGTGCCAGCAGCCAAGGTGGACCCCTCCACTTT.

This clonotype was detected a few times. V usage is TRBV20-1 and J usage is TRBJ1-1; 8 positions match TRBD1. V lost 5 bases to trimming and J lost 1 base; unmatched junction nucleotides: 3. Germline V gives CDR1 DFQATT, CDR2 SNEGSKA (reference sequence). CDR3 size: 13 residues. CDR3 protein: CSAGTGKNTEAFF. In nucleotides, the CDR3 is TGCAGTGCTGGGACAGGAAAGAACACTGAAGCTTTCTTT.

A few counts support this clonotype. The chain employs TRBV7-8 and TRBJ1-2; no definite D call. The germline CDR1 and CDR2 sequences are SGHVS and FQNEAQ. The CDR3 loop spans 15 amino acids. The ends were cut back, 1 base at V and 7 bases at J, with 16 bases in the middle. CDR3 in DNA: TGTGCCAGCAGCTTAGGGTCGATGCGGTCTCCTGGCTACACCTTC. It translates to CASSLGSMRSPGYTF. The variable domain in full, completed from reference TRBV7-8 and TRBJ1-2, reads GAGVSQSPRYKVAKRGQDVALRCDPISGHVSLFWYQQALGQGPEFLTYFQNEAQLDKSGLPSDRFFAERPEGSVSTLKIQRTQQEDSAVYLCASSLGSMRSPGYTFGSGTRLTVV.

The V gene is TRBV6-2 or TRBV6-3, the J gene TRBJ1-2; TRBD1 might be the D (5 bases). Trimming removed 2 bases at V and 9 bases at J, with 22 bases between. Germline CDR1 is MNHEY and CDR2 is SVGEGT. The CDR3 totals 16 residues. CDR3 in amino acids: CASSYGGKGMYWCYTF. CDR3 DNA sequence: TGTGCCAGCAGTTACGGGGGGAAGGGGATGTATTGGTGCTACACCTTC.

The chain combines TRBV6-2 or TRBV6-3 with TRBJ2-3; either TRBD1 or TRBD2 may supply D (6 bases each). Between the trimmed V and J ends, which lost 0 bases and 2 bases, there was a span of 15 bases. The CDR3 runs to 17 residues. Germline V lookup: CDR1 MNHEY, CDR2 SVGEGT. For the CDR3, the DNA is TGTGCCAGCAGTTACTCCCGGGGGCCATCATCCACAGATACGCAGTATTTT. This codes for CASSYSRGPSSTDTQYF.

The J gene is TRBJ2-3, the V gene TRBV24-1; TRBD2 is a possible D gene (6 bases). The CDR3 length is 15 residues. V was trimmed by 4 bases and J by 2 bases, leaving 12 bases between them. CDR1 KGHDR and CDR2 SFDVKD come from the germline V gene. The CDR3 sequence is CATSESGVPTDTQYF. The CDR3 DNA sequence: TGTGCCACCAGTGAGTCGGGAGTGCCCACAGATACGCAGTATTTT.

This clonotype was observed a few times. The V call is TRBV7-2, the J call TRBJ2-2; no clear D. The CDR3 length is 16 residues. Germline lookup yields CDR1 SGHTA and CDR2 FQGNSA. The ends were cut back, 0 bases at V and 0 bases at J, with 8 bases in the middle. The CDR3 DNA sequence: TGTGCCAGCAGCTTAGCTGGCGGAGCGAACACCGGGGAGCTGTTTTTT. Its translation: CASSLAGGANTGELFF.

There are many counts of this clonotype. The rearrangement joins TRBV3-1 to TRBJ1-2; possibly TRBD1 for D (5 bases). The CDR3 extends over 12 amino acids. CDR1 and CDR2 (germline): LGHDT, YNNKEL (reference sequence). The V and J ends lost 4 bases and 4 bases respectively, with 7 bases between them. CDR3 protein: CASSRDGYGYTF. For the CDR3, the DNA is TGTGCCAGCAGCCGGGACGGCTATGGCTACACCTTC.

The chain joins TRBV4-1 to TRBJ2-7; D unclear. Per the germline V gene, CDR1 is MGHRA and CDR2 is YSYEKL. The length of the CDR3 is 16 residues. V lost 1 base and J 0 bases, leaving 13 bases between the germline ends. In nucleotides, the CDR3 is TGCGCCAGCAGCCAAGGAGGATGGATGGGCTCCTACGAGCAGTACTTC. Protein product: CASSQGGWMGSYEQYF.

Details on this clonotype: A read error may explain this, as a much larger clone is one base away. V is TRBV6-1 and J is TRBJ1-2; TRBD1 might be the D (6 bases). There are 11 residues in the CDR3. Germline V gene lookup returns CDR1 MNHNS and CDR2 SASEGT. The CDR3 region has the DNA TGTGCCGGCAGCAACCAGGGGGGCTACACCTTC. It codes for CAGSNQGGYTF.

This clonotype was recorded many times. The chain joins TRBV2 to TRBJ2-7, with a weak D call TRBD1 (6 bases). The ends were cut back, 9 bases at V and 2 bases at J, with 14 bases in the middle. The germline CDR1 and CDR2 sequences are SNHLY and FYNNEI. This CDR3 has 13 residues. Here the CDR3 reads CASSKQGTYEQYF. In DNA form, the CDR3 reads TGTGCCAGTTCTAAACAGGGTACCTACGAGCAGTACTTC.

This chain connects TRBV5-5 to TRBJ1-2, with D tentatively TRBD1 (6 bases). V gave up 0 bases and J gave up 4 bases, with 10 bases separating them. Germline-derived CDR1 and CDR2 are SGHKS and YYEKEE (reference sequence). This CDR3 region has 14 residues. The DNA of the CDR3 is TGTGCCAGCAGCTTGGATCTGACAGGCTATGGCTACACCTTC. Its protein product is CASSLDLTGYGYTF. Variable domain in full (rest from reference TRBV5-5 and TRBJ1-2): DAGVTQSPTHLIKTRGQQVTLRCSPISGHKSVSWYQQVLGQGPQFIFQYYEKEERGRGNFPDRFSARQFPNYSSELNVNALLLGDSALYLCASSLDLTGYGYTFGSGTRLTVV.

A few counts support this clonotype. The chain joins TRBV5-1 to TRBJ2-1; 8 bases match TRBD2. Germline CDR1 is SGHRS and CDR2 is YFSETQ. The CDR3 runs to 15 residues. V shed 3 bases and J 8 bases; nucleotides not matched to a gene: 10. The CDR3 bases are TGCGCCAGCAGCTGGACCGGGACTAGGGGGGATGAGCAGTTCTTC. Translating gives CASSWTGTRGDEQFF.

The chain joins TRBV6-1 to TRBJ2-2, with a weak D call TRBD2 (5 bases). The germline CDR1 and CDR2 sequences are MNHNS and SASEGT. The CDR3 loop spans 14 amino acids. V was clipped by 6 bases and J by 6 bases, with 14 bases between them. The CDR3 spells CASRLDYDSGELFF. CDR3 nucleotide sequence: TGTGCCAGCAGATTAGACTACGATTCCGGGGAGCTGTTTTTT.

This sequence joins TRBV27 and TRBJ1-5; no clear D. The CDR3 spans 15 residues. Trimming removed 3 bases from V and 0 bases from J, with 9 bases in between. Germline assignment: CDR1 MNHEY and CDR2 SMNVEV (reference sequence). The CDR3: CASSFSAYSNQPQHF. The CDR3 DNA reads as TGTGCCAGCAGTTTCAGCGCATATAGCAATCAGCCCCAGCATTTT.

This clonotype has only a few counts. The chain is built from TRBV20-1 and TRBJ2-5; D unclear. With 8 bases removed from V and 5 bases from J, the gap between germline ends came to 12 bases. Germline values: CDR1 DFQATT, CDR2 SNEGSKA (reference sequence). The CDR3 contains 11 residues. The CDR3 region has the DNA TGCAGTAGGGCCGCTGGGGAGACCCAGTACTTC. It translates to CSRAAGETQYF.

This clonotype showed up just a few times. The chain has TRBV19 and TRBJ2-7; D not resolved. Germline CDR1 is LNHDA and CDR2 is SQIVND (reference sequence). The CDR3 spans 16 residues. V lost 8 bases to trimming and J lost 4 bases, with 24 bases between them. The CDR3 sequence: CASSTPRLADGYEQYF. In nucleotides, the CDR3 is TGTGCCAGTTCTACCCCTCGACTGGCCGATGGGTACGAGCAGTACTTC.

This clonotype was found many times. The J gene is TRBJ2-7, the V gene TRBV20-1, with D possibly called TRBD1 or TRBD2 (5 bases each). Germline CDR1 is DFQATT and CDR2 is SNEGSKA (reference sequence). CDR3 length: 13 amino acids. The V end was cut by 3 bases, the J end by 1 base, with 10 bases between. CDR3 coding DNA: TGCAGTGCTAGTAAGGGGAGTTCCTACGAGCAGTACTTC. It specifies CSASKGSSYEQYF.

The chain couples TRBV3-1 to TRBJ2-5; D may be TRBD1 or TRBD2 (5 bases each). The CDR3 is 15 residues long. The germline CDR1 and CDR2 sequences are LGHDT and YNNKEL (reference sequence). Trimming removed 5 bases from V and 2 bases from J, with 15 bases in between. The CDR3 bases are TGTGCCAGCAGCGATGACCCGGGACCGCAAGAGACCCAGTACTTC. As protein: CASSDDPGPQETQYF.

This clonotype was detected only a few times. The chain links TRBV25-1 to TRBJ2-2; no reliable D call. This CDR3 comprises 16 residues. Germline V gene sequence: CDR1 MGHDK, CDR2 SYGVNS. Trimming removed 0 bases from V and 2 bases from J, with 10 bases in between. The CDR3 loop is CASSEYRTLNTGELFF. DNA of the CDR3: TGTGCCAGCAGTGAATATCGTACCCTAAACACCGGGGAGCTGTTTTTT.

Many counts were recorded for this clonotype. This chain links TRBV15 with TRBJ1-2; D perhaps matches TRBD1 (5 bases). V lost 0 bases, J lost 8 bases, and 22 bases lay in between. This CDR3 spans 17 amino acids. Germline values: CDR1 LNHNV, CDR2 YYDKDF (reference sequence). The CDR3 loop is CATSRDRDWGSPGGYTF. CDR3 coding DNA: TGTGCCACCAGCAGAGATCGGGATTGGGGCAGCCCCGGCGGCTACACCTTC.

The chain couples TRBV11-2 to TRBJ2-2; 8 nucleotides align to TRBD2. V dropped 4 bases and J dropped 4; count of bases not matched to a gene: 11. This CDR3 is 17 amino acids long. CDR1 is SGHAT, CDR2 FQNNGV, per germline. The CDR3 is CASSYPWAGGPTGELFF. The CDR3 bases are TGTGCCAGCAGCTACCCCTGGGCGGGAGGACCCACCGGGGAGCTGTTTTTT.

The chain carries TRBV5-5 and TRBJ1-1; perhaps TRBD1 as D (6 bases). The V gene's germline CDR1 is SGHKS and CDR2 YYEKEE (reference sequence). This CDR3 is 14 amino acids long. Trimming removed 7 bases from V and 2 bases from J, with 15 bases in between. CDR3: CASLRGQRNTEAFF. The CDR3 DNA sequence: TGTGCCAGCCTTCGGGGACAAAGAAACACTGAAGCTTTCTTT.

V gene TRBV28 combines with J gene TRBJ2-1, with 7 bases identical to TRBD2. The V and J ends lost 4 bases and 3 bases, in that order; junction bases with no gene match: 3. CDR1 and CDR2 from the germline V gene are MDHEN and SYDVKM. This CDR3 comprises 14 residues. The CDR3 DNA sequence: TGTGCCAGCAGTTCGGAGCGGGGCTACAATGAGCAGTTCTTC. Translating gives CASSSERGYNEQFF.

On this clonotype itself: This could be a read error, since a much larger clone is one nucleotide away. The CDR3 is CASRLADRASNQPQHF. As DNA, the CDR3 is TGTGCCAGCAGACTAGCCGACAGAGCCAGCAATCAGCCCCAGCATTTT. The genes are TRBV2 and TRBJ1-5; TRBD1 is a possible D gene (5 bases). This CDR3 has 16 residues. The V and J ends lost 6 bases and 1 base respectively, with 16 bases between them. Germline CDR1 reads SNHLY; CDR2 reads FYNNEI.

The chain uses TRBV7-6 and TRBJ2-7, with 8 bases identical to TRBD2. The CDR3 contains 15 residues. V lost 1 base to trimming and J lost 0 bases; unmatched junction nucleotides: 2. The germline V gene has CDR1 SGHVS and CDR2 FNYEAQ. The CDR3 region is CASSLESGSSYEQYF. The CDR3 nucleotides are TGTGCCAGCAGCTTAGAGAGCGGGAGCTCCTACGAGCAGTACTTC.

This clonotype has ten or more counts. This rearrangement joins TRBV2 to TRBJ2-2; TRBD1 agrees at 9 bases. CDR3 length: 16 amino acids. The J segment lost 6 bases and the V segment lost 1 base, leaving 6 bases of the junction unmatched. Germline V gives CDR1 SNHLY, CDR2 FYNNEI. DNA of the CDR3: TGTGCCAGCAGTGAAGTGGGGACAGGGTATCCCGGGGAGCTGTTTTTT. Protein: CASSEVGTGYPGELFF.

This clonotype was seen a few times. The V call is TRBV28, the J call TRBJ1-5; no reliable D call. Per germline, CDR1 MDHEN and CDR2 SYDVKM. The germline V and J ends were trimmed by 6 bases and 0 bases, with 18 bases remaining between them. The CDR3 loop spans 17 amino acids. As DNA, the CDR3 is TGTGCCAGCAGCCCCCCCGTTGGTCAGTATAGCAATCAGCCCCAGCATTTT. Translating gives CASSPPVGQYSNQPQHF.